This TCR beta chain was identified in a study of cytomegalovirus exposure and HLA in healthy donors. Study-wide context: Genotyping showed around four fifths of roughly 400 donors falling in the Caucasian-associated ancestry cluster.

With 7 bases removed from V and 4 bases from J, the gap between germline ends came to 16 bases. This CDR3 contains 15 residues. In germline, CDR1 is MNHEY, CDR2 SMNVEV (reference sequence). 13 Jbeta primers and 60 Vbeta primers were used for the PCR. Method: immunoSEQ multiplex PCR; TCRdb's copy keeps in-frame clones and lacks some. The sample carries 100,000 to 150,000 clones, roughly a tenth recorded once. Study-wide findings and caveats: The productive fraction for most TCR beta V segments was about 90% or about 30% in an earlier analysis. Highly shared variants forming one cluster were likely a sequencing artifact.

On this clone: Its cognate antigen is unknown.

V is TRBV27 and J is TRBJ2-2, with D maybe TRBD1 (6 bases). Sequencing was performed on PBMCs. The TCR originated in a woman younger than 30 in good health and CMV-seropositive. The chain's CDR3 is CASKGQTGSTGELFF. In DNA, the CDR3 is TGTGCCAGCAAGGGGCAAACAGGGAGCACCGGGGAGCTGTTTTTT.